This passage covers 21 T cell receptor beta chains from one sample sequenced in a study of shared T cell receptors in the human thymus. Libraries were prepared by immunoSEQ multiplex PCR; TCRdb keeps only in-frame clonotypes and omits some of them. The sample has about 500,000 clones, around 78% seen once; the top ten hold around 0.013%. These data were also reused for a study on human thymus T cells.

Sequences were obtained from thymocytes. The origin of the receptors is a boy in the first two years of life with a congenital heart defect.

The chain couples TRBV6-1 to TRBJ2-7; maybe TRBD1 (5 bases). Trimming took off 5 bases at V and 3 bases at J, with 11 bases between the two ends. This CDR3 comprises 13 residues. From germline, CDR1 is MNHNS and CDR2 SASEGT. The DNA for the CDR3 is TGTGCCAGCAGTTGTCAGGGCGGCTACGAGCAGTACTTC. This codes for CASSCQGGYEQYF.

This clone was seen a few times. The J gene is TRBJ2-6, the V gene TRBV4-3; D unresolved. Trimming shortened V by 1 base and J by 1 base, and 8 bases separated the two germline ends. Germline loops: CDR1 LGHNA, CDR2 YSLEER. This CDR3 is built from 16 residues. CDR3 in amino acids: CASSQGRASGANVLTF. For the CDR3, the DNA is TGCGCCAGCAGCCAAGGGAGAGCGTCTGGGGCCAACGTCCTGACTTTC.

The chain joins TRBV11-1 to TRBJ2-4, with a tentative D call TRBD2 (6 bases). The CDR3 sequence is 13 residues long. The germline gives CDR1 SGHAT, CDR2 FQDESV (reference sequence). Trimming shortened V by 3 bases and J by 7 bases, and 10 bases separated the two germline ends. The CDR3 sequence is CASSFRLGNIQYF. The DNA for the CDR3 is TGTGCCAGCAGCTTCAGACTAGGTAACATTCAGTACTTC.

CDR3 DNA sequence: TGCGCCAGCAGCCAAGACCGTCTAGCGGGAGGGTTAAACACCGGGGAGCTGTTTTTT. Amino acids: CASSQDRLAGGLNTGELFF. The chain carries TRBV4-3 and TRBJ2-2; 12 bases fit TRBD2. The CDR3 spans 19 residues. The germline CDR1 and CDR2 sequences are LGHNA and YSLEER. V trimming: 0 bases; J trimming: 2 bases; junction bases outside the gene matches: 7.

The V and J genes are TRBV27 and TRBJ2-7, with TRBD1 identical over 7 bases. The CDR3 is 18 residues long. J lost 0 bases, V lost 6 bases, and 17 bases had no gene match. Germline V gene lookup returns CDR1 MNHEY and CDR2 SMNVEV (reference sequence). The CDR3 DNA sequence: TGTGCCAGCAGCGCTAGGACGCCACGGGACAGAAGCTCCTACGAGCAGTACTTC. Translation: CASSARTPRDRSSYEQYF.

In this sample, this clone turned up once. The chain has TRBV19 and TRBJ1-2, with 8 nucleotides matching TRBD1. CDR3 length: 13 residues. The trim removed 9 bases at V and 1 base at J, leaving 4 bases unmatched. Germline loops: CDR1 LNHDA, CDR2 SQIVND (reference sequence). The CDR3 nucleotides are TGTGCCAGCAAGGACAGGGATAACTATGGCTACACCTTC. Protein: CASKDRDNYGYTF.

The rearrangement uses TRBV2 and TRBJ1-5; tentatively, D is TRBD1 (6 bases). Trimming left V 4 bases short and J 3 bases short, with 10 bases between. Germline V gene data show CDR1 as SNHLY and CDR2 as FYNNEI. There are 14 residues in the CDR3. The CDR3 DNA reads as TGTGCCAGCAGTGGGCAGGGGCACAATCAGCCCCAGCATTTT. Translating it yields CASSGQGHNQPQHF. The whole variable domain, remainder taken from reference TRBV2 and TRBJ1-5, is EPEVTQTPSHQVTQMGQEVILRCVPISNHLYFYWYRQILGQKVEFLVSFYNNEISEKSEIFDDQFSVERPDGSNFTLKIRSTKLEDSAMYFCASSGQGHNQPQHFGDGTRLSIL.

V and J are TRBV29-1 and TRBJ2-7; weak D call: TRBD1 (5 bases). CDR1 is SQVTM and CDR2 is ANQGSEA in the germline V gene. The CDR3 loop spans 13 amino acids. V lost 7 bases to trimming and J lost 3 bases, with 16 bases between them. For the CDR3, the DNA is TGCAGCGGAGAAAGACAGCTTCGCTACGAGCAGTACTTC. This codes for CSGERQLRYEQYF.

This clone was seen a handful of times. V gene TRBV5-4 combines with J gene TRBJ2-1; D might be TRBD2 (6 bases). The CDR3 has 16 amino acids. CDR1 SGHNT and CDR2 YYREEE come from the germline V gene (reference sequence). V dropped 7 bases and J dropped 6 bases, with 23 bases sitting between them. The CDR3 spells CASFRGETRVSNEQFF. The DNA for the CDR3 is TGTGCCAGCTTTCGCGGGGAGACTAGGGTTTCCAATGAGCAGTTCTTC.

This clone was detected once. In nucleotides, the CDR3 is TGTGCCAGCAGCTGGACCTCGGACAGGGGAAACTATGGCTACACCTTC. Translated, it gives CASSWTSDRGNYGYTF. This chain joins TRBV5-6 and TRBJ1-2; the match to TRBD1 covers 9 bases. The length of the CDR3 is 16 residues. With V trimmed by 3 bases and J by 2 bases, 8 bases remained unmatched. Germline V lookup: CDR1 SGHDT, CDR2 YYEEEE.

This chain links TRBV4-3 with TRBJ2-1; 8 bases fit TRBD2. Losses at the gene ends were 6 bases for V and 5 bases for J; bases not matched to a gene: 12. The germline V gene encodes CDR1 LGHNA and CDR2 YSLEER. The CDR3 is 16 amino acids. CDR3 in amino acids: CASRPRAGGTDNEQFF. The CDR3 DNA sequence: TGCGCCAGCAGACCGAGGGCGGGAGGTACTGACAATGAGCAGTTCTTC.

The chain combines TRBV5-6 with TRBJ2-1; maybe TRBD2 (5 bases). Per the germline V gene, CDR1 is SGHDT and CDR2 is YYEEEE. V lost 2 bases and J 1 base, leaving 16 bases between the germline ends. CDR3 length: 17 residues. The CDR3 DNA reads as TGTGCCAGCAGCTTTGTCCTAGCCCCTTTATCCTACAATGAGCAGTTCTTC. Its protein product is CASSFVLAPLSYNEQFF.

This clone was picked up a small number of times. This chain links TRBV11-1 with TRBJ2-5, with 9 positions matching TRBD1. V gave up 5 bases and J gave up 4 bases; unmatched junction bases: 8. CDR1 and CDR2 (germline): SGHAT, FQDESV (reference sequence). This CDR3 region has 15 residues. In DNA form, the CDR3 reads TGTGCCAGCAGCCGGGGGGACAGGGTTATAGAGACCCAGTACTTC. The encoded protein is CASSRGDRVIETQYF. Drawing the rest from reference TRBV11-1 and TRBJ2-5, the complete variable domain is EAEVAQSPRYKITEKSQAVAFWCDPISGHATLYWYRQILGQGPELLVQFQDESVVDDSQLPKDRFSAERLKGVDSTLKIQPAELGDSAMYLCASSRGDRVIETQYFGPGTRLLVL.

With respect to this clone: Other DNA sequences within the sample encode an identical CDR3. This rearrangement joins TRBV19 to TRBJ2-1; TRBD1 aligns across 7 bases. Losses at the gene ends were 3 bases for V and 6 bases for J; bases not matched to a gene: 2. This CDR3 has 13 amino acids. Looked up from germline, CDR1 is LNHDA and CDR2 is SQIVND (reference sequence). For the CDR3, the DNA is TGTGCCAGTAGTATCTCAGGGGGCAATGAGCAGTTCTTC. Translated, it gives CASSISGGNEQFF.

In DNA form, the CDR3 reads TGTGCCAGCAGCGCGACCCCAAACGGGACAGGGGATACTGAAGCTTTCTTT. Its protein product is CASSATPNGTGDTEAFF. V is TRBV9 and J is TRBJ1-1, with 10 bases aligning to TRBD1. In germline, CDR1 is SGDLS, CDR2 YYNGEE. CDR3 length equals 17 residues. V shed 3 bases and J 5 bases; nucleotides not matched to a gene: 13.

V gene TRBV4-1 combines with J gene TRBJ2-7; 9 bases line up with TRBD2. Unmatched junction bases numbered 4, after V lost 1 base and J lost 0 bases. Germline V CDR1 and CDR2: MGHRA, YSYEKL. The CDR3 consists of 16 residues. CDR3 loop: CASSQASGAVSYEQYF. The CDR3, as DNA: TGCGCCAGCAGCCAAGCTAGCGGGGCCGTCTCCTACGAGCAGTACTTC.

The gene calls are TRBV9 and TRBJ2-1, with a weak D call TRBD2 (6 bases). Trimming stripped 0 bases from V and 1 base from J, with 11 bases between. The CDR3 runs to 16 residues. CDR1 is SGDLS, CDR2 YYNGEE, per germline. CDR3 coding DNA: TGTGCCAGCAGCGTAGGTCCTGGACTATCCTACAATGAGCAGTTCTTC. This codes for CASSVGPGLSYNEQFF.

This clone has a handful of counts. Other DNA sequences from this sample encode an identical CDR3 as well. The V and J genes are TRBV27 and TRBJ2-7; 7 bases align to TRBD2. Germline CDR1 reads MNHEY; CDR2 reads SMNVEV (reference sequence). The V segment lost 6 bases and the J segment 4 bases; nucleotides outside the gene matches: 9. This CDR3 spans 14 amino acids. CDR3 DNA: TGTGCCAGCAGCCCTCGGCAGGGAGGGTACGAGCAGTACTTC. Encoded protein: CASSPRQGGYEQYF.

This clone was counted a single time. V usage is TRBV4-1 and J usage is TRBJ2-7; TRBD1 might be the D (5 bases). Germline V gene data show CDR1 as MGHRA and CDR2 as YSYEKL. This CDR3 comprises 13 residues. Trimming left V 8 bases short and J 2 bases short, with 13 bases between. CDR3 bases: TGCGCCAGCCAAAGGGGCAACGCCTACGAGCAGTACTTC. Its translation is CASQRGNAYEQYF.

The CDR3 spells CASSLRPRTGHEQFF. The CDR3 bases are TGTGCCAGCAGTTTACGGCCGAGGACAGGGCATGAGCAGTTCTTC. The chain employs TRBV28 and TRBJ2-1, with 8 bases fitting TRBD1. Germline values: CDR1 MDHEN, CDR2 SYDVKM. The CDR3 consists of 15 residues. J was trimmed by 8 bases and V by 2 bases; bases with no gene match: 8. Filled out from reference TRBV28 and TRBJ2-1, the complete variable domain reads DVKVTQSSRYLVKRTGEKVFLECVQDMDHENMFWYRQDPGLGLRLIYFSYDVKMKEKGDIPEGYSVSREKKERFSLILESASTNQTSMYLCASSLRPRTGHEQFFGPGTRLTVL.

The table lists this clone with a few counts. This chain uses TRBV19 with TRBJ2-7; a possible D gene is TRBD1 (6 bases). Trimming removed 7 bases at V and 5 bases at J, with 9 bases between. Germline lookup yields CDR1 LNHDA and CDR2 SQIVND (reference sequence). The CDR3 consists of 11 residues. CDR3: CASKGVHEQYF. In nucleotides, the CDR3 is TGTGCCAGTAAGGGGGTCCACGAGCAGTACTTC.